This T cell receptor (beta chain) was sequenced during a study of T cell responses to AZD1222 COVID-19 vaccine. Overall study results and limits: Baseline seropositivity characterized only a handful of AZD1222 recipients.

A remark on this clone: Its antigen is unidentified.

The V gene lost 3 bases and the J gene lost 7 bases, with 12 bases spanning the gap. Germline V gene sequence: CDR1 ENHRY, CDR2 SYGVKD. The CDR3 has 13 amino acids. This table comes from immunoSEQ multiplex PCR, and its TCRdb copy is limited to in-frame clones, with some not included. The sample holds approximately 100,000 clones; less than 95% are singletons and the top ten take about 4.8%. The chain carries TRBV10-3 and TRBJ1-1; D might be TRBD1 (5 bases). Sequencing was performed on peripheral blood, taken on day 0 of AZD1222 vaccination. The origin of this receptor is an adult in good health. The CDR3 loop is CAISDDRKHEAFF. CDR3 DNA: TGTGCCATCAGTGACGACAGAAAACATGAAGCTTTCTTT.